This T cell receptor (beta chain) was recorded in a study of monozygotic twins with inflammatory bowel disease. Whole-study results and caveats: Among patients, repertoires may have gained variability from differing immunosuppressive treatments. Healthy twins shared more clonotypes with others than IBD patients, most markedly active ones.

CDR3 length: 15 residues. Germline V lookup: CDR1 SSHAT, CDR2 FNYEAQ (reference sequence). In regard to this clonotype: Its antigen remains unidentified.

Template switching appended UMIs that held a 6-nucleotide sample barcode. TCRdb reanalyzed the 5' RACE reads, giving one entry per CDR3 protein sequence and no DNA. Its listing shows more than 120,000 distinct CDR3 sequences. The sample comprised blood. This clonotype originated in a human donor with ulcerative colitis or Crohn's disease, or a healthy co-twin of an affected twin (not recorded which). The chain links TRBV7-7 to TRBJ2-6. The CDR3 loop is CASSDGDSGANVLTF. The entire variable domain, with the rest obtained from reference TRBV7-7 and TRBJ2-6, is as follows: GAGVSQSPRYKVTKRGQDVTLRCDPISSHATLYWYQQALGQGPEFLTYFNYEAQPDKSGLPSDRFSAERPEGSISTLTIQRTEQRDSAMYRCASSDGDSGANVLTFGAGSRLTVL.